This T cell receptor (beta chain) was sequenced in a study of OX40 agonist ivuxolimab in advanced cancers. Study in general: Ivuxolimab was delivered to patients intravenously every 2 weeks at doses spanning 0.01 to 10 mg/kg. Overall study results and limits: CD4+ and CD8+ T cells in blood underwent clonal expansion by week 6 at 0.1 to 3.0 mg/kg. Expanded clones were, on average, more numerous among CD8+ T cells than CD4+.

Of note for this clone: Its antigen is unknown.

Here immunoSEQ multiplex PCR was the method, and the copy in TCRdb shows in-frame clones only, minus some. The repertoire holds about 48,000 clones, with roughly 84% as singletons. This CDR3 comprises 14 residues. V lost 3 bases and J lost 0, with 5 bases in between. CDR1 is ENHRY, CDR2 SYGVKD, per germline. This clonotype was obtained from an adult with an advanced solid tumor such as melanoma, head and neck, liver or kidney cancer. The chain is built from TRBV10-3 and TRBJ2-2; D is uncertain. The sample was CD4+ or CD8+ T cells sorted from blood, taken in a trial of the OX40 agonist ivuxolimab. Here the CDR3 reads CAISDISNTGELFF. The CDR3 DNA is TGTGCCATCAGTGATATATCGAACACCGGGGAGCTGTTTTTT.